The rows below give T cell receptor beta chains drawn from one sample of a study of cytomegalovirus exposure and HLA in healthy donors. The assay was immunoSEQ multiplex PCR, and TCRdb's table has in-frame clones only and misses some. The sample has 100,000 to 150,000 clones; 82% are singletons. The material sequenced was PBMCs. The receptors originated from a woman in her forties or fifties in good health and CMV-seropositive. Both conserved end residues are part of each CDR3. The D gene is left open where the match is weak.

v_gene,d_gene,CDR3aa
TRBV5-1,NA,CASSLAGPENNSPLHF
TRBV30,NA,CAWNRALTDTQYF
TRBV5-4,TRBD2,CASSLLKMSSGSTDTQYF
TRBV27,NA,CASSWQAGSRQPQHF
TRBV13,NA,CASSLHQETQYF
TRBV4-1,TRBD2,CASSQVGLAEGGDTQYF
TRBV27,NA,CAAGGWINTEAFF
TRBV4-2,NA,CASSQDGWGPSPQHF
TRBV5-1,NA,CASSLGQISYNEQFF
TRBV28,NA,CASSSATGELFF
TRBV2,NA,CANNRVERGSEQYF
TRBV5-4,TRBD2,CASTRRGALTDTQYF
TRBV4-3,NA,CASSQGVQGNYGYTF
TRBV7-9,TRBD1,CASSLATGTGIFDAQYF
TRBV11-1,NA,CASRAFGQAGIQETQYF
TRBV9,NA,CASSVGRDWGSRSTDTQYF
TRBV11-2,NA,CASSFSIADTQYF
TRBV6-5,NA,CASSLKDRYTGELFF
TRBV5-1,TRBD1,CASSLPSGQTIKNPFVDYNEQFF
TRBV7-2,NA,CASSLDRRAFF
TRBV6-5,TRBD1,CASSSLQGASEQYF
TRBV7-8,TRBD1,CASSSRDRGKEKLFF
TRBV21-1,NA,CASSKVETGATDTQYF
TRBV15,NA,CATSRDGLQETQYF
TRBV5-1,NA,CASSFGTSTDTQYF
TRBV7-9,TRBD1,CASSLTGGSGGELFF
TRBV18,NA,CASSPDSFSGNTIYF